This T cell receptor (beta chain) was retrieved from a study of T cell repertoires in aging, cancer and after chemotherapy. As for the study in general: Six age groups, ranging from 30 or younger to 70 or older, included the donors. Patients with chronic lymphocytic leukemia were sampled before and after fludarabine- or bendamustine-based chemotherapy.

From germline, CDR1 is SGHRS and CDR2 YFSETQ. The CDR3 extends over 15 amino acids. Trimming shortened V by 1 base and J by 2 bases, and 10 bases separated the two germline ends. TRB rearrangements spanning V, D and J were amplified using mixed TRB-A/B primers. TCRdb re-derived calls from the multiplex PCR reads in MiXCR, one entry per CDR3 protein. The sample holds some 6,000 distinct CDR3 sequences, 21% seen once. Study findings and constraints: Rebound thymic output was suggested by rising median generation probability during chemotherapy in each cancer cohort.

Note on this clonotype: Its antigen is currently unknown.

Peripheral blood genomic DNA, not sorted cells or RNA, was the template. The TCR was taken from a human donor with a blood cancer. The specimen sequenced was blood. This chain joins TRBV5-1 and TRBJ1-5; D is ambiguous. DNA of the CDR3: TGCGCCAGCAGCTTGATTGGTGGGCGCAATCAGCCCCAGCATTTT. It specifies CASSLIGGRNQPQHF.